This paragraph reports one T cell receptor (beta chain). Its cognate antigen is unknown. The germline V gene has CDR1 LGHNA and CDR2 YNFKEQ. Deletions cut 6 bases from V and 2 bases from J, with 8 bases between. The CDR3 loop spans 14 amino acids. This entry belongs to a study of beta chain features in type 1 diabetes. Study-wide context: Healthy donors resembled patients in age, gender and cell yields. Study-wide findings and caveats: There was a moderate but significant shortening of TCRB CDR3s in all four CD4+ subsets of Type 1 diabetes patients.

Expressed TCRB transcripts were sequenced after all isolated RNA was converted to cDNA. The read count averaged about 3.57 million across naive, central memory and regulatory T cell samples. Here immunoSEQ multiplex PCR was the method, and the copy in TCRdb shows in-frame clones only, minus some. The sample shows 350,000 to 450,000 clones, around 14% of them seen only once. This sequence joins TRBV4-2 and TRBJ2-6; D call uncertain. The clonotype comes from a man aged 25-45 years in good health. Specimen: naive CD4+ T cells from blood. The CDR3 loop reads CASRGQAGANVLTF. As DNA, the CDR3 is TGTGCCAGCAGGGGCCAGGCTGGGGCCAACGTCCTGACTTTC.